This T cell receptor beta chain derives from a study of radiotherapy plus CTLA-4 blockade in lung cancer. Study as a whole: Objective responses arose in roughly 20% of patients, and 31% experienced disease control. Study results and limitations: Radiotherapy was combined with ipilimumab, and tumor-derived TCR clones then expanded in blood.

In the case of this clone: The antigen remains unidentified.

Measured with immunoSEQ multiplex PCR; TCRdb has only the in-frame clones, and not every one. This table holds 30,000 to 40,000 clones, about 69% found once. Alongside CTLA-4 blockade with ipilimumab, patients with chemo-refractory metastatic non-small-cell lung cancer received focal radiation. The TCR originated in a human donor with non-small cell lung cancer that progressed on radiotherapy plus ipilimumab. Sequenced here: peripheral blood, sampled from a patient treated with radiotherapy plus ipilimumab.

The CDR3 reads CASSLGGEGSYEQYF. The CDR3 coding sequence is TGTGCCAGCAGCTTAGGAGGTGAAGGCTCCTACGAGCAGTACTTC. The chain recombines TRBV7-8 with TRBJ2-7, with D hard to call. The length of the CDR3 is 15 residues. V lost 1 base and J 0 bases, leaving 10 bases between the germline ends. Germline values: CDR1 SGHVS, CDR2 FQNEAQ.